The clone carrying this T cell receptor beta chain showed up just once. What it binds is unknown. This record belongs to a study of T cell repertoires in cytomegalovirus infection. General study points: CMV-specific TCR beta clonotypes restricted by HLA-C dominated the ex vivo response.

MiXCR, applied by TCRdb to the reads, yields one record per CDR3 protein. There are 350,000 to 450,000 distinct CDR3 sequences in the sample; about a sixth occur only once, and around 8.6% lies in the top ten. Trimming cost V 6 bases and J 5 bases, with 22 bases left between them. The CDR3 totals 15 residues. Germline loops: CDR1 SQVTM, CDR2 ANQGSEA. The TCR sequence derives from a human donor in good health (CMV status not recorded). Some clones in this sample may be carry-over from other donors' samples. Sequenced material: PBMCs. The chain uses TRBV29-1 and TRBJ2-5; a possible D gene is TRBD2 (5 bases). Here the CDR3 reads CSVTIRTGSRETQYF. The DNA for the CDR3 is TGCAGCGTGACCATACGGACGGGATCCAGGGAGACCCAGTACTTC.